The subject of this entry is one T cell receptor beta chain. Antigen: not known. The record originates from a study of cytomegalovirus exposure and HLA in healthy donors. Study-level results: Later analysis suggested links between common viral pathogens and several top significant clusters. Later findings reportedly placed an Asian-associated ancestry cluster below the roughly 700-donor mean for N-insertions. Sequencing likely produced, as an artifact, a cluster of highly shared sequence variants.

Both 60 Vbeta primers and 13 Jbeta primers went into the PCR. How the authors handled the data: An analysis that came later counted approximately 76 million unique TCR beta chains, roughly 11 million shared. Clones were read by immunoSEQ multiplex PCR, and TCRdb kept only the in-frame ones, dropping some. V, J and clone size are taken as reported in that table, and D and trimming were inferred from the DNA itself. The table records tens of thousands of clones, more than 70% of them present only once. The clonotype was recovered from a man aged 35-49 years in good health and CMV-seronegative. The sample comprised PBMCs.

This chain's CDR3 is CAISNRDNSSPLHF. Here the CDR3 DNA reads TGTGCCATCAGTAACCGGGACAATAGTTCACCCCTCCACTTT. The chain links TRBV10-3 to TRBJ1-6; perhaps TRBD1 as D (6 bases). The CDR3 has 14 residues. Germline values: CDR1 ENHRY, CDR2 SYGVKD. V was shortened by 5 bases and J by 9 bases, with 14 bases between the two germline ends.